This TCR beta chain was sequenced for a study of blood T cell repertoires in COVID-19. On the study more broadly: Spain, Italy and the United States supplied samples that represented acute and convalescent COVID-19.

Per the original methods: By means of reference gene primer amplification, nucleated cell counts were estimated. The method was immunoSEQ multiplex PCR; TCRdb's version includes in-frame clones alone and lacks a portion of them. The V and J calls and the clone size are those of that table, but D and trimming were determined from the DNA. The sample holds 73,000 or so clones, roughly 83% seen once. Sequenced sample: peripheral blood. This receptor was obtained from an older woman with acute or convalescent COVID-19.

The CDR3 coding sequence is TGTGCCAGCAGCAAAAGGGTCGAGGGTCGGAACACCGGGGAGCTGTTTTTT. Encoded protein: CASSKRVEGRNTGELFF. The chain recombines TRBV21-1 with TRBJ2-2; the DNA was not compared with TRBD2, the D call given in the table. TRBV21-1 is a pseudogene. This CDR3 region has 17 residues.